This TCR beta chain was captured by sequencing in a study of HIV-infected children after antiretroviral therapy interruption. Many counts were recorded for this clonotype. Treatment specified: PENTA 11 planned treatment interruption arm or continuous ART arm. A 3' RACE protocol on RNA, with unique molecular identifiers, produced the TCR library. TCRdb used MiXCR to reprocess the 3' RACE reads, holding one entry per CDR3 protein. Among 15,000 to 17,000 distinct CDR3 sequences listed, around 3.2% were seen once. CDR1 and CDR2 from the germline V gene are MNHNS and SASEGT. V lost 7 bases to trimming and J lost 1 base; unmatched junction nucleotides: 8. The CDR3 runs 15 residues.

The gene calls are TRBV6-1 and TRBJ1-2; 8 bases line up with TRBD1. The sequence derives from a child between 2 and 17 years old with HIV. The sample in question was CD45RA+ CD4+ T cells from PBMCs, obtained from a donor given antiretroviral therapy, either interrupted or continuous. Specified subset: naive CD4+ CD45RA+ CD45RO- T cells. The CDR3 sequence: CASTGGGQLNYGYTF. Written as DNA, the CDR3 is TGTGCCAGCACAGGGGGCGGACAGCTTAACTATGGCTACACCTTC.